The 8 T cell receptor beta chains presented below share a single source sample, sequenced in a study of beta chain features in type 1 diabetes. The investigators reverse transcribed all of the isolated RNA, so they sequenced expressed TCRB transcripts. Sequencing used immunoSEQ multiplex PCR; TCRdb keeps in-frame clones, though not all of them. Of about 350,000 clones in the sample, roughly a fifth were seen once. The sequenced sample was naive CD4+ T cells from blood. All receptors come from a woman between 18 and 29 years old in good health.

This chain connects TRBV19 to TRBJ2-6, with D possibly being TRBD1 (5 bases). The germline V gene encodes CDR1 LNHDA and CDR2 SQIVND (reference sequence). V shed 1 base and J shed 0 bases, with 7 bases lying between them. The CDR3 consists of 16 residues. The DNA of the CDR3 is TGTGCCAGTAGTATAGGAGGACACTCTGGGGCCAACGTCCTGACTTTC. Amino acids: CASSIGGHSGANVLTF.

The genes are TRBV19 and TRBJ1-1, with D tentatively TRBD1 (6 bases). Germline lookup yields CDR1 LNHDA and CDR2 SQIVND (reference sequence). Trimming cost V 3 bases and J 3 bases, with 17 bases left between them. The CDR3 contains 16 residues. In nucleotides, the CDR3 is TGTGCCAGTAGTATCCGCCCGAGACAGGCTCACACTGAAGCTTTCTTT. This gives the protein CASSIRPRQAHTEAFF.

This clone came up a few times. This chain joins TRBV27 and TRBJ1-1; unclear D gene. The CDR3 has 14 amino acids. The V and J ends lost 3 bases and 4 bases respectively, with 12 bases between them. Germline V gene sequence: CDR1 MNHEY, CDR2 SMNVEV (reference sequence). DNA for the CDR3: TGTGCCAGCAGTTTCATTGCGGGAGGCACTGAAGCTTTCTTT. This encodes CASSFIAGGTEAFF.

This clone turned up a few times. The rearrangement uses TRBV5-1 and TRBJ1-3; possibly TRBD1 for D (6 bases). CDR3 length equals 16 residues. V was pared by 4 bases and J by 0 bases, with 14 bases between. Germline V lookup: CDR1 SGHRS, CDR2 YFSETQ. The CDR3 coding sequence is TGCGCCAGCAGCGGTCCGGGACACCTCTCTGGAAACACCATATATTTT. Protein sequence: CASSGPGHLSGNTIYF.

The chain has TRBV18 and TRBJ2-5, with TRBD1 matching over 8 bases. Germline values: CDR1 KGHSH, CDR2 LQKENI. The CDR3 has 12 amino acids. V lost 6 bases, J lost 8 bases, and 5 bases stayed unmatched. CDR3 amino acids: CASSLGQGTQYF. CDR3 nucleotide sequence: TGTGCCAGCTCCCTCGGACAGGGAACCCAGTACTTC.

DNA of the CDR3: TGCGCCAGCAGCTTGGTGGGACAGGGCTACGAGCAGTACTTC. Residues: CASSLVGQGYEQYF. This chain connects TRBV5-1 to TRBJ2-7, with 9 bases fitting TRBD1. This CDR3 has 14 residues. The ends lost 0 bases at V and 3 bases at J; junction bases unmatched: 1. Per germline, CDR1 SGHRS and CDR2 YFSETQ.

This clone showed up just a few times. The gene calls are TRBV7-2 and TRBJ1-5; TRBD1 agrees at 7 bases. CDR3 length equals 14 residues. CDR1 is SGHTA and CDR2 is FQGNSA in the germline V gene. V gave up 5 bases and J gave up 3 bases; unmatched junction bases: 4. CDR3 nucleotides: TGTGCCAGCAGCCAGGGACAGCCCAATCAGCCCCAGCATTTT. It is translated as CASSQGQPNQPQHF.

This chain connects TRBV11-2 to TRBJ2-7; 10 bases match TRBD2. V was pared by 3 bases and J by 4 bases, with 6 bases of the junction left unmatched. Germline values: CDR1 SGHAT, CDR2 FQNNGV. The CDR3 runs to 15 residues. The CDR3, as DNA: TGTGCCAGCAGCTTTCGAAGCGGGAGGGAGTACGAGCAGTACTTC. This codes for CASSFRSGREYEQYF.